This is a list of T cell receptor beta chains from one sample in a study of T-cell reconstitution after alpha-beta-depleted transplantation in children. MiXCR, run by TCRdb on the PCR reads, gives a single entry per CDR3 protein. The top ten clones hold 2.2% of a sample with a few hundred thousand distinct CDR3 sequences, 13% of them seen once. The input for sequencing was PBMCs, mostly from graft donor cells, taken 360 days after TCRalphabeta/CD19-depleted stem cell transplant. Source of these receptors: a male patient under 18 who had a stem cell transplant for acute myeloid leukemia, so the T cells may come from the graft donor. Each CDR3 is given with its conserved first and last residue. Fields, in order: CDR3 DNA, CDR3 protein, V gene, clone size, D gene, J gene. D genes are given only for firm matches. Expanded clones get a size class; other rows say once, few or many, or leave the size out.

CDR3 DNA: TGTGCCAGCAGTGAATGGGGGACTAGCGGGAGGATGGGCAATGAGCAGTTCTTC
CDR3 protein: CASSEWGTSGRMGNEQFF
V gene: TRBV25-1
clone size: many
D gene: TRBD2
J gene: TRBJ2-1

CDR3 DNA: TGTGCCAGCAGCCGCCCTGACTCCTACACCGGGGAGCTGTTTTTT
CDR3 protein: CASSRPDSYTGELFF
V gene: TRBV7-2
clone size: few
D gene: .
J gene: TRBJ2-2

CDR3 DNA: TGTGCCAGCAGTGAAGTAGCAGGGGGAGACATTCAGTACTTC
CDR3 protein: CASSEVAGGDIQYF
V gene: TRBV25-1
clone size: few
D gene: TRBD1
J gene: TRBJ2-4

CDR3 DNA: TGTGCTAGTGGTTCAGGACAGGTCATGGGCAATGAGCAGTTCTTC
CDR3 protein: CASGSGQVMGNEQFF
V gene: TRBV12-5
clone size: few
D gene: TRBD1
J gene: TRBJ2-1

CDR3 DNA: TGTGCCAGCAGCCAAGGACTAGCTTGCGCGTTC
CDR3 protein: CASSQGLACAF
V gene: TRBV14
clone size: few
D gene: TRBD2
J gene: TRBJ2-7

CDR3 DNA: TGCGCCAGCAGCTTGTGGCCGTATACGCAGTATTTT
CDR3 protein: CASSLWPYTQYF
V gene: TRBV5-1
clone size: .
D gene: .
J gene: TRBJ2-3

CDR3 DNA: TGTGCCAGCAGCAAAAAGGACAGTCTGGCTTACGAGCAGTACTTC
CDR3 protein: CASSKKDSLAYEQYF
V gene: TRBV12-3/TRBV12-4
clone size: few
D gene: .
J gene: TRBJ2-7

CDR3 DNA: TGTGCCAGCAGCCCTGCAGTTCGCTACAATGAGCAGTTCTTC
CDR3 protein: CASSPAVRYNEQFF
V gene: TRBV7-9
clone size: many
D gene: .
J gene: TRBJ2-1

CDR3 DNA: TGCGCCAGCAGCCCCCAGCGGGAGATTGAGCAGTTCTTC
CDR3 protein: CASSPQREIEQFF
V gene: TRBV5-1
clone size: .
D gene: TRBD2
J gene: TRBJ2-1

CDR3 DNA: TGTGCCAGCAGTTTATCAGGGGTCGGGAGTGGTAGCACAGATACGCAGTATTTT
CDR3 protein: CASSLSGVGSGSTDTQYF
V gene: TRBV28
clone size: few
D gene: .
J gene: TRBJ2-3

CDR3 DNA: TGTGCCAGCAGCTGGACCCGGGCAGCAACTGAAGCTTTCTTT
CDR3 protein: CASSWTRAATEAFF
V gene: TRBV5-5
clone size: .
D gene: .
J gene: TRBJ1-1

CDR3 DNA: TGTGCCAGCAGTCACGTAGGCGGGAGCGCGGATACGCAGTATTTT
CDR3 protein: CASSHVGGSADTQYF
V gene: TRBV28
clone size: few
D gene: TRBD2
J gene: TRBJ2-3

CDR3 DNA: TGTGCCAGCAGCTTACCGATAACTTGGGGGATAGGTTCTAACTATGGCTACACCTTC
CDR3 protein: CASSLPITWGIGSNYGYTF
V gene: TRBV11-1
clone size: .
D gene: .
J gene: TRBJ1-2

CDR3 DNA: TGTGCCAGCAGCCCTGGGGTTGGGGATCAAGAGACCCAGTACTTC
CDR3 protein: CASSPGVGDQETQYF
V gene: TRBV5-6
clone size: .
D gene: .
J gene: TRBJ2-5

CDR3 DNA: TGTGCCAGCAGTATCGCCAGGGGCTACACTGAAGCTTTCTTT
CDR3 protein: CASSIARGYTEAFF
V gene: TRBV6-1
clone size: few
D gene: .
J gene: TRBJ1-1

CDR3 DNA: TGCAGTGCTAACCGGCCGACTTCTGGCCCAGATACGCAGTATTTT
CDR3 protein: CSANRPTSGPDTQYF
V gene: TRBV20-1
clone size: few
D gene: .
J gene: TRBJ2-3

CDR3 DNA: TGTGCCAGCAGCTTAGAAGGGTCTGGGCAGTACTTC
CDR3 protein: CASSLEGSGQYF
V gene: TRBV7-6
clone size: many
D gene: .
J gene: TRBJ2-7

CDR3 DNA: TGTGCCAGCAGCCGCCAATACGAGCAGTACTTC
CDR3 protein: CASSRQYEQYF
V gene: TRBV28
clone size: many
D gene: .
J gene: TRBJ2-7

CDR3 DNA: TGTGCCACCAGTGATTTGCAAGCGGGGGTTAGCTCCTACAATGAGCAGTTCTTC
CDR3 protein: CATSDLQAGVSSYNEQFF
V gene: TRBV24-1
clone size: .
D gene: TRBD2
J gene: TRBJ2-1

CDR3 DNA: TGTGCCAGCAGCTCCATTGTGGGGACAGGGGGAGGTGAGACTAGCGGTAGGAATGAGCAGTTCTTC
CDR3 protein: CASSSIVGTGGGETSGRNEQFF
V gene: TRBV7-1
clone size: few
D gene: TRBD1
J gene: TRBJ2-1

CDR3 DNA: TGTGCCAGCAGCACGCCGGGTAGCGGGGGGGAGCAGTTCTTC
CDR3 protein: CASSTPGSGGEQFF
V gene: TRBV7-9
clone size: .
D gene: TRBD2
J gene: TRBJ2-1

CDR3 DNA: TGTGCCTGCCACGCGGGAAGGGCTTACAATGAGCAGTTCTTC
CDR3 protein: CACHAGRAYNEQFF
V gene: TRBV27
clone size: .
D gene: .
J gene: TRBJ2-1

CDR3 DNA: TGTGCCAGCAGCTTAGGGGGAGTTGCCAATGAGCAGTTCTTC
CDR3 protein: CASSLGGVANEQFF
V gene: TRBV7-2
clone size: .
D gene: .
J gene: TRBJ2-1

CDR3 DNA: TGTGCCAGCAGTTCAGGACAGGCTGGGCCCGGGGAGCTGTTTTTT
CDR3 protein: CASSSGQAGPGELFF
V gene: TRBV28
clone size: many
D gene: TRBD1
J gene: TRBJ2-2

CDR3 DNA: TGTGCCAGCAGTTTATGGGCTAGCGGGCGCACAGATACGCAGTATTTT
CDR3 protein: CASSLWASGRTDTQYF
V gene: TRBV12-3/TRBV12-4
clone size: many
D gene: TRBD2
J gene: TRBJ2-3

CDR3 DNA: TGTGCCAGCGAACTAGCGGGGCCTAGGGCGGGCGGTGAGCAGTTCTTC
CDR3 protein: CASELAGPRAGGEQFF
V gene: TRBV28
clone size: many
D gene: TRBD2
J gene: TRBJ2-1

CDR3 DNA: TGTGCCAGCAGTTTAAGTCTTCCTGGGGCCAACGTCCTGACTTTC
CDR3 protein: CASSLSLPGANVLTF
V gene: TRBV28
clone size: many
D gene: .
J gene: TRBJ2-6

CDR3 DNA: TGTGCCAGCGGCGTCTCCTACGAGCAGTACTTC
CDR3 protein: CASGVSYEQYF
V gene: TRBV6-2/TRBV6-3
clone size: .
D gene: .
J gene: TRBJ2-7

CDR3 DNA: TGCAGTGCTAGCGAGGGAGGCACAGATACGCAGTATTTT
CDR3 protein: CSASEGGTDTQYF
V gene: TRBV20-1
clone size: .
D gene: .
J gene: TRBJ2-3

CDR3 DNA: TGCGCCAGCAGCCAAGAGGACAGGGGCAAGGCTGAAGCTTTCTTT
CDR3 protein: CASSQEDRGKAEAFF
V gene: TRBV4-3
clone size: .
D gene: TRBD1
J gene: TRBJ1-1

CDR3 DNA: TGTGCCAGCAGCACTGTATTGACGGTCAACCGGGTGGGTAAGCAGTTCTTC
CDR3 protein: CASSTVLTVNRVGKQFF
V gene: TRBV7-8
clone size: few
D gene: .
J gene: TRBJ2-1

CDR3 DNA: TGCGCCAGCAGAGACAGGGGAGAAGGAAACATTCAGTACTTC
CDR3 protein: CASRDRGEGNIQYF
V gene: TRBV23-1
clone size: once
D gene: TRBD1
J gene: TRBJ2-4

CDR3 DNA: TGTGCCAGCAGTTACTCCCCCCCAAACTATAATTCACCCCTCCACTTT
CDR3 protein: CASSYSPPNYNSPLHF
V gene: TRBV6-5
clone size: .
D gene: .
J gene: TRBJ1-6

CDR3 DNA: TGCAGTGTAACTAGCAGGGAGACCCAGTACTTC
CDR3 protein: CSVTSRETQYF
V gene: TRBV20-1
clone size: once
D gene: .
J gene: TRBJ2-5

CDR3 DNA: TGCAGTGCTAGAGGTTCGGCGGGAGGGCAGACCTCCTACGAGCAGTACTTC
CDR3 protein: CSARGSAGGQTSYEQYF
V gene: TRBV20-1
clone size: .
D gene: TRBD2
J gene: TRBJ2-7

CDR3 DNA: TGTGCCAGCAGCCCCCTTGCGGGGGGGACTCCGGAGGAGCAGTTCTTC
CDR3 protein: CASSPLAGGTPEEQFF
V gene: TRBV6-1
clone size: .
D gene: TRBD2
J gene: TRBJ2-1

CDR3 DNA: TGTGCCAGTAGTATATGGGATGACAGGCCGGACACCGGGGAGCTGTTTTTT
CDR3 protein: CASSIWDDRPDTGELFF
V gene: TRBV19
clone size: .
D gene: .
J gene: TRBJ2-2

CDR3 DNA: TGTGCCAGCAGTTCCTCCAGAGAGACCCAGTACTTC
CDR3 protein: CASSSSRETQYF
V gene: TRBV28
clone size: many
D gene: .
J gene: TRBJ2-5

CDR3 DNA: TGTGCCAGCAGGGAGGACATTTATAGCAATCAGCCCCAGCATTTT
CDR3 protein: CASREDIYSNQPQHF
V gene: TRBV2
clone size: .
D gene: .
J gene: TRBJ1-5

CDR3 DNA: TGTGCCAGCAGCTTACTCGGGAGTTACTACGAGCAGTACTTC
CDR3 protein: CASSLLGSYYEQYF
V gene: TRBV7-9
clone size: many
D gene: .
J gene: TRBJ2-7

CDR3 DNA: TGTGCCAGCAGCCTCCGACTAGCGGAGGATACGCAGTATTTT
CDR3 protein: CASSLRLAEDTQYF
V gene: TRBV11-3
clone size: .
D gene: TRBD2
J gene: TRBJ2-3

CDR3 DNA: TGTGCCAGCAGTTTCGGGGCAGGGGGCGGTGAGACCCAGTACTTC
CDR3 protein: CASSFGAGGGETQYF
V gene: TRBV12-3/TRBV12-4
clone size: .
D gene: TRBD1
J gene: TRBJ2-5

CDR3 DNA: TGTGCCAGCAGGATCCCGACTACGGGGAGCGTGACAGATACGCAGTATTTT
CDR3 protein: CASRIPTTGSVTDTQYF
V gene: TRBV2
clone size: .
D gene: .
J gene: TRBJ2-3

CDR3 DNA: TGTGCCTTCACCTTAAGTGTAGAGCAGTACTTC
CDR3 protein: CAFTLSVEQYF
V gene: TRBV30
clone size: .
D gene: .
J gene: TRBJ2-7

CDR3 DNA: TGTGCCAGCAGTTACCAGCTTCGCACTAGCGGAGGCGGTACGCAGTATTTT
CDR3 protein: CASSYQLRTSGGGTQYF
V gene: TRBV6-5
clone size: few
D gene: TRBD2
J gene: TRBJ2-3

CDR3 DNA: TGCAGTGCTAACGGACTAGCGGGAGTCTACGAGCAGTACTTC
CDR3 protein: CSANGLAGVYEQYF
V gene: TRBV20-1
clone size: few
D gene: TRBD2
J gene: TRBJ2-7

CDR3 DNA: TGCGCCAGCAGCCAAGACAGGCGCAACCCCCTCTCTGGGGCCAACGTCCTGACTTTC
CDR3 protein: CASSQDRRNPLSGANVLTF
V gene: TRBV4-3
clone size: few
D gene: .
J gene: TRBJ2-6